These 32 T cell receptor beta chains came from one sample sequenced in a study of blood T cell repertoires in COVID-19. Profiled with immunoSEQ multiplex PCR; TCRdb holds only in-frame clones, not every one. The table has some 200,000 clones, 85% seen once; the top ten hold around 2.9%. The sample comprised peripheral blood. These receptors were obtained from a man aged 45-65 years who had recovered from COVID-19.

The chain joins TRBV11-2 to TRBJ2-7; 8 bases match TRBD2. Germline loops: CDR1 SGHAT, CDR2 FQNNGV. CDR3 size: 14 residues. The V segment lost 2 bases and the J segment 7 bases; nucleotides outside the gene matches: 7. CDR3 coding DNA: TGTGCCAGCAGCTTAACCAGCGGGAGATGGGAGCAGTACTTC. Translating gives CASSLTSGRWEQYF.

The gene calls are TRBV6-5 and TRBJ1-1; 9 bases are shared with TRBD1. Germline CDR1 is MNHEY and CDR2 is SVGAGI. CDR3 length equals 15 residues. Unmatched junction bases numbered 12, after V lost 6 bases and J lost 7 bases. CDR3 coding DNA: TGTGCCAGCAGAGCTCCCGGGACAGGGAGTGGTGAAGCTTTCTTT. Its translation: CASRAPGTGSGEAFF.

This rearrangement joins TRBV28 to TRBJ2-1; maybe TRBD1 (6 bases). CDR3 length: 14 residues. V lost 5 bases, J lost 5 bases, and 13 bases lay in between. The V gene's germline CDR1 is MDHEN and CDR2 SYDVKM. CDR3 residues: CASSPRTVNNEQFF. The DNA for the CDR3 is TGTGCCAGCAGTCCCCGGACAGTAAACAATGAGCAGTTCTTC.

The gene calls are TRBV4-1 and TRBJ1-5, with 7 bases matching TRBD1. The CDR3 has 15 amino acids. The J segment lost 2 bases and the V segment lost 9 bases, leaving 10 bases of the junction unmatched. CDR1 is MGHRA, CDR2 YSYEKL, per germline. In nucleotides, the CDR3 is TGCGCCAGAAGGGGGCGTCCTAGAGGCAATCAGCCCCAGCATTTT. This encodes CARRGRPRGNQPQHF.

The chain couples TRBV4-1 to TRBJ2-3; 12 positions match TRBD2. Germline loops: CDR1 MGHRA, CDR2 YSYEKL. The CDR3 contains 15 residues. Trimming at V came to 6 bases and at J to 5 bases, leaving 6 bases not matched to a gene. The CDR3 sequence: CASRPLAGGRDTQYF. The CDR3 nucleotides are TGCGCCAGCAGACCCCTAGCGGGAGGGAGAGATACGCAGTATTTT.

This chain joins TRBV6-5 and TRBJ1-6; D gene unclear. Germline V CDR1 and CDR2: MNHEY, SVGAGI. V lost 8 bases and J 7 bases, leaving 18 bases between the germline ends. This CDR3 contains 15 residues. The CDR3 sequence is CASLSSAGLNSPLHF. The DNA for the CDR3 is TGTGCCAGCCTTAGCAGTGCCGGCCTAAATTCACCCCTCCACTTT.

The V gene is TRBV27, the J gene TRBJ2-4; D remains unclear. With 0 bases removed from V and 0 bases from J, the gap between germline ends came to 6 bases. This CDR3 region has 15 residues. CDR1 is MNHEY and CDR2 is SMNVEV in the germline V gene (reference sequence). In nucleotides, the CDR3 is TGTGCCAGCAGTTTATCAGCGTTAGCCAAAAACATTCAGTACTTC. Translating it yields CASSLSALAKNIQYF.

The chain links TRBV6-2 or TRBV6-3 to TRBJ1-4; D is possibly TRBD1 (6 bases). CDR3 length equals 17 residues. V lost 6 bases, J lost 2 bases, and 19 bases lay in between. CDR1 MNHEY and CDR2 SVGEGT come from the germline V gene. CDR3 loop: CASSPRSQGLTNEKLFF. The CDR3 nucleotides are TGTGCCAGCAGCCCTCGGTCACAGGGTCTGACTAATGAAAAACTGTTTTTT.

This clone has just a few counts. J is TRBJ2-1 and V is TRBV20-1, with 10 bases that match TRBD2. The germline V gene has CDR1 DFQATT and CDR2 SNEGSKA (reference sequence). The CDR3 totals 15 residues. Trimming took 3 bases from V and 9 from J; bases not matched to a gene: 11. The CDR3 DNA is TGCAGTGCTAGTACGGCTAGCGGGAGTATAGGTGAGCAGTTCTTC. It translates to CSASTASGSIGEQFF.

The chain combines TRBV23-1 with TRBJ2-7, with 10 bases that match TRBD2. TRBV23-1 is an ORF, and what it does is uncertain. This CDR3 contains 17 residues. J gave up 2 bases and V 8 bases, and 15 bases lay outside the gene matches. CDR3 protein: CASGRIHRTSGAYEQYF. The CDR3 nucleotides read TGCGCCAGCGGGCGGATCCACAGGACTAGCGGCGCCTACGAGCAGTACTTC.

The rearrangement links TRBV2 to TRBJ1-4; D is uncertain. CDR3 size: 11 residues. Trimming took 3 bases from V and 10 from J, leaving 6 bases between them. Looked up from germline, CDR1 is SNHLY and CDR2 is FYNNEI. CDR3 sequence (DNA): TGTGCCAGCAGTGAGGCCAGAAAACTGTTTTTT. As protein: CASSEARKLFF.

This clone came up once. The CDR3 DNA sequence: TGCAGCGTGGAGGGACAGAGGGCCGGGGCGGAGCAGTACTTC. The encoded protein is CSVEGQRAGAEQYF. The V and J genes are TRBV29-1 and TRBJ2-7, with D perhaps TRBD1 (7 bases). Germline V gene lookup returns CDR1 SQVTM and CDR2 ANQGSEA. CDR3 length: 14 amino acids. Trimming removed 6 bases from V and 7 bases from J, with 22 bases in between.

This clone has a single count. This sequence joins TRBV27 and TRBJ1-1, with D possibly being TRBD1 (6 bases). Trimming stripped 2 bases from V and 5 bases from J, with 15 bases between. CDR3 size: 15 residues. Germline CDR1 is MNHEY and CDR2 is SMNVEV (reference sequence). CDR3 DNA sequence: TGTGCCAGCAGTTTAGGAGGGGGGGCCTGGACTGAAGCTTTCTTT. This codes for CASSLGGGAWTEAFF.

This clone showed up just once. V and J are TRBV24-1 and TRBJ2-2; possible D gene TRBD2, 6 bases. Germline lookup yields CDR1 KGHDR and CDR2 SFDVKD. V was pared by 1 base and J by 1 base, with 12 bases between. This CDR3 contains 17 residues. Written as DNA, the CDR3 is TGTGCCACCAGTGATTTAGGGCAGGGAGGGAACACCGGGGAGCTGTTTTTT. Amino acids: CATSDLGQGGNTGELFF.

This sequence joins TRBV5-1 and TRBJ2-1; weak D call: TRBD2 (5 bases). The CDR3 consists of 13 residues. The V gene's germline CDR1 is SGHRS and CDR2 YFSETQ. V was pared by 7 bases and J by 4 bases, with 12 bases between. CDR3 residues: CASRRESYNEQFF. The CDR3 nucleotides are TGCGCCAGCCGCCGGGAAAGTTACAATGAGCAGTTCTTC.

The chain carries TRBV28 and TRBJ2-7; 9 bases agree with TRBD2. V dropped 5 bases and J dropped 4; count of bases not matched to a gene: 9. CDR1 is MDHEN and CDR2 is SYDVKM in the germline V gene. This CDR3 region has 15 residues. The CDR3 bases are TGTGCCAGCAGTACCTCCGGGACTAGCCGGTACGAGCAGTACTTC. Translating gives CASSTSGTSRYEQYF.

The V gene is TRBV18, the J gene TRBJ2-1, with 7 bases that match TRBD1. V dropped 0 bases and J dropped 4; count of bases not matched to a gene: 6. The length of the CDR3 is 16 residues. Per germline, CDR1 KGHSH and CDR2 LQKENI. This CDR3 reads CASSPPNRGQYNEQFF. CDR3 DNA: TGTGCCAGCTCACCACCGAACAGGGGACAGTACAATGAGCAGTTCTTC.

The V and J genes are TRBV28 and TRBJ2-7, with D perhaps TRBD1 (5 bases). The CDR3 runs 17 residues. In germline, CDR1 is MDHEN, CDR2 SYDVKM. Trimming cost V 2 bases and J 4 bases, with 21 bases left between them. Here the CDR3 DNA reads TGTGCCAGCAGTTTAGCCTTAGGCAGGGAAGTAAGATACGAGCAGTACTTC. Translating gives CASSLALGREVRYEQYF.

CDR3 protein: CASSQGDRGDTEAFF. As DNA, the CDR3 is TGTGCCAGCAGCCAAGGGGACAGGGGAGACACTGAAGCTTTCTTT. V and J are TRBV3-1 (or the pseudogene TRBV3-2) and TRBJ1-1; TRBD1 matches 10 bases. Trimming at V came to 1 base and at J to 3 bases, leaving 2 bases not matched to a gene. The CDR3 has 15 amino acids. CDR1 LGHDT and CDR2 YNNKEL come from the germline V gene (reference sequence).

As regards this clone: Other DNA sequences in this specimen translate into the identical CDR3. CDR3 amino acids: CAWSVLRTDTQYF. In nucleotides, the CDR3 is TGTGCCTGGAGTGTACTAAGGACAGATACGCAGTATTTT. This rearrangement joins TRBV30 to TRBJ2-3; D remains ambiguous. The length of the CDR3 is 13 residues. CDR1 is GTSNPN and CDR2 is SVGIG in the germline V gene (reference sequence). V was trimmed by 0 bases and J by 3 bases, leaving 7 bases between them.

The chain employs TRBV18 and TRBJ1-5; a possible D gene is TRBD1 (6 bases). This CDR3 region has 17 residues. The germline gives CDR1 KGHSH, CDR2 LQKENI. V was clipped by 2 bases and J by 5 bases, with 19 bases between them. The CDR3 DNA sequence: TGTGCCAGCTCACCAGACAGGTTGTCGCAGGCTTATCAGCCCCAGCATTTT. Encoded protein: CASSPDRLSQAYQPQHF.

CDR3 coding DNA: TGTGCCAGCAGCGTAGGACTAGCGGTAAAAGAGACCCAGTACTTC. It codes for CASSVGLAVKETQYF. This sequence joins TRBV5-4 and TRBJ2-5; 10 bases are shared with TRBD2. This CDR3 comprises 15 residues. Trimming took 4 bases from V and 3 from J; bases not matched to a gene: 6. Germline loops: CDR1 SGHNT, CDR2 YYREEE (reference sequence). Full variable domain (remainder filled in from reference TRBV5-4 and TRBJ2-5): ETGVTQSPTHLIKTRGQQVTLRCSSQSGHNTVSWYQQALGQGPQFIFQYYREEENGRGNFPPRFSGLQFPNYSSELNVNALELDDSALYLCASSVGLAVKETQYFGPGTRLLVL.

The J gene is TRBJ2-3, the V gene TRBV28; weak D call: TRBD2 (6 bases). The germline V and J ends were trimmed by 5 bases and 0 bases, with 12 bases remaining between them. Germline assignment: CDR1 MDHEN and CDR2 SYDVKM. CDR3 length equals 15 residues. This chain's CDR3 is CASSVTSRSTDTQYF. DNA of the CDR3: TGTGCCAGCAGTGTTACTAGCCGCAGCACAGATACGCAGTATTTT.

The chain uses TRBV5-1 and TRBJ2-3; 16 bases are shared with TRBD2. J gave up 4 bases and V 4 bases, and 6 bases lay outside the gene matches. The V gene's germline CDR1 is SGHRS and CDR2 YFSETQ. CDR3 length: 17 amino acids. CDR3 DNA: TGCGCCAGCAGCGCGGGACTAGCGGGAGGGCCCGCAGATACGCAGTATTTT. This gives the protein CASSAGLAGGPADTQYF. Based on the CDR3 plus reference TRBV5-1 and TRBJ2-3, the full variable domain is KAGVTQTPRYLIKTRGQQVTLSCSPISGHRSVSWYQQTPGQGLQFLFEYFSETQRNKGNFPGRFSGRQFSNSRSEMNVSTLELGDSALYLCASSAGLAGGPADTQYFGPGTRLTVL.

The chain uses TRBV5-1 and TRBJ2-5; 16 bases match TRBD2. From germline, CDR1 is SGHRS and CDR2 YFSETQ. This CDR3 has 16 residues. J lost 5 bases, V lost 4 bases, and 5 bases had no gene match. CDR3 bases: TGCGCCAGCAGCCCCGGGACTAGCGGGGGGGGTGAGACCCAGTACTTC. It codes for CASSPGTSGGGETQYF.

DNA for the CDR3: TGTGCCAGCAGTTTATCGCGGAACAATGAGCAGTTCTTC. Its protein is CASSLSRNNEQFF. The V gene is TRBV28, the J gene TRBJ2-1, with D uncertain. This CDR3 region has 13 residues. Deletions cut 1 base from V and 5 bases from J, with 6 bases between. CDR1 and CDR2 from the germline V gene are MDHEN and SYDVKM.

J is TRBJ2-1 and V is TRBV11-2, with D possibly being TRBD2 (5 bases). Trimming left V 5 bases short and J 7 bases short, with 15 bases between. CDR1 SGHAT and CDR2 FQNNGV come from the germline V gene. This CDR3 is 14 amino acids long. The CDR3 sequence is CASSEGIAWNEQFF. CDR3 sequence (DNA): TGTGCCAGCAGCGAGGGTATTGCCTGGAATGAGCAGTTCTTC.

The V call is TRBV7-8, the J call TRBJ1-5, with D perhaps matching TRBD1 (6 bases). The germline gives CDR1 SGHVS, CDR2 FQNEAQ. V dropped 6 bases and J dropped 2 bases, with 17 bases sitting between them. The CDR3 consists of 16 residues. CDR3 coding DNA: TGTGCCAGCAGACTAGTCGGGGGGCGAGGCAATCAGCCCCAGCATTTT. Encoded protein: CASRLVGGRGNQPQHF.

This clone was observed once. The chain combines TRBV30 with TRBJ1-1, with D uncertain. CDR3 length: 14 amino acids. The germline V and J ends were trimmed by 0 bases and 5 bases, with 13 bases remaining between them. Per the germline V gene, CDR1 is GTSNPN and CDR2 is SVGIG (reference sequence). The CDR3, as DNA: TGTGCCTGGAGTGTAAAAGTTAGCGGTACTGAAGCTTTCTTT. It translates to CAWSVKVSGTEAFF.

The CDR3 reads CASSLARNTNYGYTF. CDR3 DNA: TGTGCCAGCAGTTTAGCGCGCAATACTAACTATGGCTACACCTTC. The chain has TRBV28 and TRBJ1-2; unclear D gene. Trimming left V 2 bases short and J 0 bases short, with 10 bases between. Germline CDR1 reads MDHEN; CDR2 reads SYDVKM. CDR3 length: 15 amino acids.

This chain joins TRBV5-1 and TRBJ2-2; the match to TRBD2 covers 7 bases. After removal of 0 bases from V and 1 base from J, the junction contained 3 bases not matched to a gene. CDR1 is SGHRS and CDR2 is YFSETQ in the germline V gene. The CDR3 length is 16 residues. The CDR3 region is CASSLVPGGNTGELFF. For the CDR3, the DNA is TGCGCCAGCAGCTTGGTTCCGGGAGGGAACACCGGGGAGCTGTTTTTT. Using reference TRBV5-1 and TRBJ2-2 for the parts outside the CDR3, the full variable domain is KAGVTQTPRYLIKTRGQQVTLSCSPISGHRSVSWYQQTPGQGLQFLFEYFSETQRNKGNFPGRFSGRQFSNSRSEMNVSTLELGDSALYLCASSLVPGGNTGELFFGEGSRLTVL.

This sequence joins TRBV5-1 and TRBJ2-3; 9 bases are a match to TRBD2. The J segment lost 4 bases and the V segment lost 0 bases, leaving 9 bases of the junction unmatched. Germline lookup yields CDR1 SGHRS and CDR2 YFSETQ. This CDR3 is built from 17 residues. The chain's CDR3 is CASSLVPSGMGADTQYF. CDR3 coding DNA: TGCGCCAGCAGCTTGGTGCCTAGCGGGATGGGGGCAGATACGCAGTATTTT.